This TCR beta chain is drawn from a study of cytomegalovirus exposure and HLA in healthy donors. Both 60 Vbeta primers and 13 Jbeta primers went into the PCR. Clones were read by immunoSEQ multiplex PCR, and TCRdb kept only the in-frame ones, dropping some. The table has under 200,000 clones, roughly 76% seen once. Study outcomes and limitations: Later analysis suggested links between common viral pathogens and several top significant clusters.

Details on this clone: Its antigen is unidentified.

The germline V and J ends were trimmed by 0 bases and 2 bases, with 12 bases remaining between them. CDR3 length: 16 residues. The germline V gene has CDR1 WNHNN and CDR2 SYGVQD (reference sequence). The J gene is TRBJ2-3, the V gene TRBV10-1, with D possibly being TRBD2 (6 bases). The origin of this receptor is a man aged 35 to 55 in good health and CMV-seropositive. The sample comprised PBMCs. The CDR3 here is CASSESRDYHTDTQYF. The CDR3 DNA is TGCGCCAGCAGTGAGTCGCGGGATTACCACACAGATACGCAGTATTTT.